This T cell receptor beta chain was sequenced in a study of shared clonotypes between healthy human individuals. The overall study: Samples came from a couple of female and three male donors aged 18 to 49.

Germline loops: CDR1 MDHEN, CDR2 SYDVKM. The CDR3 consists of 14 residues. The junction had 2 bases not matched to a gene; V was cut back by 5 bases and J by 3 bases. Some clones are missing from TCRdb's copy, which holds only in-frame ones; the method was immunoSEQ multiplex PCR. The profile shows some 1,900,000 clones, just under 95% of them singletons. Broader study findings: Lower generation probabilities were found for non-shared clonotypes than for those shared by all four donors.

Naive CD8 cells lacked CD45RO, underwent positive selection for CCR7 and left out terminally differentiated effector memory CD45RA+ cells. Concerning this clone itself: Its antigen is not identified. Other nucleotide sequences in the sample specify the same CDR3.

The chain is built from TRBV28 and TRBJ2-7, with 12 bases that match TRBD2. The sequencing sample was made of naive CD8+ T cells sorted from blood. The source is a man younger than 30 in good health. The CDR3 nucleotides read TGTGCCAGCAGTCCGGGACTAGCGGGCTACGAGCAGTACTTC. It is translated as CASSPGLAGYEQYF.